This TCR beta chain comes out of a study of control samples from healthy donors and cancer patients. The trim removed 0 bases at V and 2 bases at J, leaving 2 bases unmatched. The CDR3 extends over 15 amino acids. Germline loops: CDR1 KGHSH, CDR2 LQKENI. Here immunoSEQ multiplex PCR was the method, and the copy in TCRdb shows in-frame clones only, minus some. The sample has some 87,000 clones, 75% to 95% seen once; the top ten hold approximately 15%. The sequencing sample was made of blood. This clonotype was sampled from a man aged 30-40 years in good health. This chain uses TRBV18 with TRBJ2-7; 9 nucleotides match TRBD2. CDR3 bases: TGTGCCAGCTCACCACCGTTAGCGGGAGCCTACGAGCAGTACTTC. Encoded protein: CASSPPLAGAYEQYF.